A few counts support the clone carrying this TCR beta chain. Antigen: not known. This specimen belongs to a study of CD8+CD57+ T cells in acquired aplastic anemia. Findings of the study overall: Simpson's diversity of CD8+ cells was not significantly different in patients compared with controls.

This CDR3 has 14 amino acids. Germline V gene sequence: CDR1 MGHDK, CDR2 SYGVNS. The J segment lost 5 bases and the V segment lost 6 bases, leaving 7 bases of the junction unmatched. Genomic DNA, the template, was used for profiling of the TCR beta VDJ and CDR3. MiXCR was run by TCRdb on the reads, yielding one entry per CDR3 protein. The sample has around 430,000 distinct CDR3 sequences, roughly 34% seen once; the top ten hold around 0.82%. Previously, flow cytometry had revealed CD8+CD57+ cell expansion in the patients chosen for sequencing. The patients all had a severe acquired aplastic anemia diagnosis.

The source of this sequence is a human donor with aplastic anemia. The sequencing sample was made of sorted CD4+, CD8+, or CD8+CD57+ T cells (not recorded which) from PBMCs. The chain carries TRBV25-1 and TRBJ2-1, with 7 bases lining up with TRBD2. The CDR3 nucleotides read TGTGCCAGCAGACGATCGGGAGGTAACAATGAGCAGTTCTTC. Encoded protein: CASRRSGGNNEQFF.